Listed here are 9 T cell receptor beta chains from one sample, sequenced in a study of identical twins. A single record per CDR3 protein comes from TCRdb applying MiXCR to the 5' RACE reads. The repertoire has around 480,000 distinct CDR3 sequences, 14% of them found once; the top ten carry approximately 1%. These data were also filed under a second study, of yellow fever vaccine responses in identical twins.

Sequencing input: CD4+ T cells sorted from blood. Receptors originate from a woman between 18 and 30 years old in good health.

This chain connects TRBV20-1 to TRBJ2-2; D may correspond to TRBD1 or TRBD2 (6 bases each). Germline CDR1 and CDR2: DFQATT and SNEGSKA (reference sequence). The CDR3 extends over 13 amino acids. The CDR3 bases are TGCAGAGCGACGGGGGCCAACACCGGGGAGCTGTTTTTT. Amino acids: CRATGANTGELFF.

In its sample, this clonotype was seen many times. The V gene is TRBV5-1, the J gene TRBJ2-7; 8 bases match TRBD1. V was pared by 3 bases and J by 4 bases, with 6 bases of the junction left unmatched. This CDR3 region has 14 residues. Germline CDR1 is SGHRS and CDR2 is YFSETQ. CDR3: CASSSLTGAYEQYF. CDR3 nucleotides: TGCGCCAGCAGCTCGCTGACAGGGGCGTACGAGCAGTACTTC.

Here the CDR3 DNA reads TGTGCCAGCAGTGAATATGTAGCGGGAATCGATGAGCAGTTCTTC. This encodes CASSEYVAGIDEQFF. The chain has TRBV25-1 and TRBJ2-1; 8 bases match TRBD2. J was trimmed by 8 bases and V by 0 bases; bases with no gene match: 6. This CDR3 contains 15 residues. Germline V gives CDR1 MGHDK, CDR2 SYGVNS.

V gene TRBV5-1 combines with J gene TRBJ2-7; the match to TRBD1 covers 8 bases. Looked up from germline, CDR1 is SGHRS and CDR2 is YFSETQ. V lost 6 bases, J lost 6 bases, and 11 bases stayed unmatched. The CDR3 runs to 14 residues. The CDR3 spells CASKMETGVSEQYF. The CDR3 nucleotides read TGCGCCAGCAAAATGGAGACAGGGGTAAGCGAGCAGTACTTC.

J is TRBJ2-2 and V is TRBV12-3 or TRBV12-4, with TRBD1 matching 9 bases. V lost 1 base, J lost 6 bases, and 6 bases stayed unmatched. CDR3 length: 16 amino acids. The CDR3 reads CASSLEQGALPGELFF. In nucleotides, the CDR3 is TGTGCCAGCAGTTTAGAACAGGGGGCGCTGCCCGGGGAGCTGTTTTTT.

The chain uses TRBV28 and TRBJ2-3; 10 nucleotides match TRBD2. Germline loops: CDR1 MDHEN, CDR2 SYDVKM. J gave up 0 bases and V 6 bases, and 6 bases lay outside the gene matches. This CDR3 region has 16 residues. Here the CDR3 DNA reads TGTGCCAGCAGCCTCTGGACTAGCGGTAGCACAGATACGCAGTATTTT. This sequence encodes CASSLWTSGSTDTQYF.

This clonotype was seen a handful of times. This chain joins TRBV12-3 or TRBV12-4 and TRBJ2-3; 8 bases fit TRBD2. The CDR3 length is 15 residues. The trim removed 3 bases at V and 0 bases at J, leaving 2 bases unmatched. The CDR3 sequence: CASSFGGVSTDTQYF. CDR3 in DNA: TGTGCCAGCAGTTTCGGGGGGGTGAGCACAGATACGCAGTATTTT.

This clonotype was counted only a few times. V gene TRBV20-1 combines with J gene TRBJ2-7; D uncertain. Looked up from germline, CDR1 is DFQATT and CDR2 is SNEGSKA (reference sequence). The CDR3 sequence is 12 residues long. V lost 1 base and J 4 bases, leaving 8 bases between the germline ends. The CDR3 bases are TGCAGTGCTAGAGGGCCGATTTACGAGCAGTACTTC. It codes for CSARGPIYEQYF.

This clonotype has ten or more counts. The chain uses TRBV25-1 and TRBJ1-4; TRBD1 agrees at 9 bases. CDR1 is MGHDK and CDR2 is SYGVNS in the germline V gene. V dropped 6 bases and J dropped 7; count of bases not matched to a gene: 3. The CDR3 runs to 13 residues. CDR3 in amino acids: CASRGQGLEKLFF. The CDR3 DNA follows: TGTGCCAGCAGAGGACAGGGGCTTGAAAAACTGTTTTTT.